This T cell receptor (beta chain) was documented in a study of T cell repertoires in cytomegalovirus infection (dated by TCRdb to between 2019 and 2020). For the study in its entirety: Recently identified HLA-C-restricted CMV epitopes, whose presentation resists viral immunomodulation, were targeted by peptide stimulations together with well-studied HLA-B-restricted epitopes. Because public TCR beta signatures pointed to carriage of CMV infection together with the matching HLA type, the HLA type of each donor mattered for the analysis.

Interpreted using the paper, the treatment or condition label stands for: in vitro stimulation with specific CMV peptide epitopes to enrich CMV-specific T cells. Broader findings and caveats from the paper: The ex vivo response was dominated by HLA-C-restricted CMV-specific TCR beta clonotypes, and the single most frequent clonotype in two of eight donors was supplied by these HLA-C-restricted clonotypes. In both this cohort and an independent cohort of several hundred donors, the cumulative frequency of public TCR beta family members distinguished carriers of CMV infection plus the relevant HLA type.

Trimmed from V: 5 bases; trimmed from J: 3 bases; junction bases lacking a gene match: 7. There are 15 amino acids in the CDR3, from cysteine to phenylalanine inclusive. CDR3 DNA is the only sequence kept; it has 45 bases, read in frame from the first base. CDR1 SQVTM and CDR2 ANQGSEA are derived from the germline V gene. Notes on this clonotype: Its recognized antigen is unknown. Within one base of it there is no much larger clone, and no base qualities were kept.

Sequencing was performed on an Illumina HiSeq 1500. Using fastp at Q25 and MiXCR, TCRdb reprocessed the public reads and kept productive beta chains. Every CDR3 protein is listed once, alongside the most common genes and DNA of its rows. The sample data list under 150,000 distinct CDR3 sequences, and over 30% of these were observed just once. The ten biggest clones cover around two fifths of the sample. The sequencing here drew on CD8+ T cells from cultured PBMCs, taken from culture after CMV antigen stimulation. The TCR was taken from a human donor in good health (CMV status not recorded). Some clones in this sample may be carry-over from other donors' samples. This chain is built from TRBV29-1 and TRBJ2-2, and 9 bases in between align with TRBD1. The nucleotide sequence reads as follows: TGCAGCGTTCGCGGACAGGGGAGGTACACCGGGGAGCTGTTTTTT. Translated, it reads CSVRGQGRYTGELFF.